The following is a T cell receptor (beta chain) sequence with its context. The sample's time point: patch test 1, 2 weeks after DPC sensitization. Noted treatment: therapeutic diphenylcyclopropenone sensitization with weekly scalp DPC. Patients had alopecia, were aged 18 to 70, and were not pregnant. Researchers extracted total RNA from unfractionated whole blood. The germline gives CDR1 SGHVS, CDR2 FQNEAQ. CDR3 length: 12 amino acids. V lost 2 bases, J lost 7 bases, and 5 bases lay in between. These data originate in a study of human T cells and chemical hapten exposure. In TCRdb, the RACE reads were re-called with MiXCR into one record per CDR3 protein. Of approximately 73,000 distinct CDR3 sequences in the sample, about a tenth were seen once.

This sample comprised whole blood, obtained in connection with sensitization to the hapten diphenylcyclopropenone (DPC). The chain joins TRBV7-8 to TRBJ2-2; D remains unclear. This receptor was identified in a woman between 45 and 60 years old with alopecia areata. Some clones in this sample may be carry-over from other donors' samples. This CDR3 is CASSLSVGELFF. The CDR3 DNA reads TGTGCCAGCAGCTTATCAGTCGGGGAGCTGTTTTTT.